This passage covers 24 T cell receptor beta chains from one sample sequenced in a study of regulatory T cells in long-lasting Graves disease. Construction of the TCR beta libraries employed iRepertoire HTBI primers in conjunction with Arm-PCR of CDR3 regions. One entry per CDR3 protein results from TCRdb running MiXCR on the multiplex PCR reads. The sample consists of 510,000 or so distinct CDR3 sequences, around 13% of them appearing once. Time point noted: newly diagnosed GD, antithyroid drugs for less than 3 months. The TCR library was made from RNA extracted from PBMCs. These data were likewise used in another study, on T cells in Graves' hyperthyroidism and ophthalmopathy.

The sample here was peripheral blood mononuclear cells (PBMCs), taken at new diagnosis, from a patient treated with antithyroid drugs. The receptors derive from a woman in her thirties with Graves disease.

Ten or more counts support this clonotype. CDR3 nucleotides: TGTGCCAGCAGCTTAACTAGCGGGAGGTACTCTTCTTATGAGCAGTTCTTC. Protein: CASSLTSGRYSSYEQFF. This chain uses TRBV7-9 with TRBJ2-1; the match to TRBD2 covers 12 bases. This CDR3 contains 17 residues. Unmatched junction bases numbered 10, after V lost 2 bases and J lost 8 bases. The V gene's germline CDR1 is SEHNR and CDR2 FQNEAQ (reference sequence). The whole variable domain, filled in from reference TRBV7-9 and TRBJ2-1, reads DTGVSQNPRHKITKRGQNVTFRCDPISEHNRLYWYRQTLGQGPEFLTYFQNEAQLEKSRLLSDRFSAERPKGSFSTLEIQRTEQGDSAMYLCASSLTSGRYSSYEQFFGPGTRLTVL.

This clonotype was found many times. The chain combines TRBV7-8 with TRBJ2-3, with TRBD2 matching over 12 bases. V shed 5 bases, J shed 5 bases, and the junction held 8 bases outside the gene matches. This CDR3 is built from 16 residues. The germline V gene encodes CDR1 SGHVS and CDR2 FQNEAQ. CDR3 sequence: CASSERLAGAIDTQYF. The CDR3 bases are TGTGCCAGCAGCGAGAGACTAGCGGGAGCGATAGATACGCAGTATTTT. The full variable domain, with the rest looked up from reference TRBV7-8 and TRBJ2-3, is GAGVSQSPRYKVAKRGQDVALRCDPISGHVSLFWYQQALGQGPEFLTYFQNEAQLDKSGLPSDRFFAERPEGSVSTLKIQRTQQEDSAVYLCASSERLAGAIDTQYFGPGTRLTVL.

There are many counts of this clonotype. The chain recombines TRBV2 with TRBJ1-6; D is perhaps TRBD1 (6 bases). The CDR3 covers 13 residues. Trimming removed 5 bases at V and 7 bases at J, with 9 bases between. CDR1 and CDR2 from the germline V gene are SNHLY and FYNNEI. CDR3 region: CASSYQGNSPLHF. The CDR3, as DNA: TGTGCCAGCAGTTATCAGGGGAATTCACCCCTCCACTTT.

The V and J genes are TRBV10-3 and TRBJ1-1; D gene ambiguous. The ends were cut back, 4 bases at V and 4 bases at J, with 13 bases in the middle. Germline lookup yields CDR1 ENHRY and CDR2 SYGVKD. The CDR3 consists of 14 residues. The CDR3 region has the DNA TGTGCCATCAGTGTTCGAGGGTTTGGCACTGAAGCTTTCTTT. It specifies CAISVRGFGTEAFF.

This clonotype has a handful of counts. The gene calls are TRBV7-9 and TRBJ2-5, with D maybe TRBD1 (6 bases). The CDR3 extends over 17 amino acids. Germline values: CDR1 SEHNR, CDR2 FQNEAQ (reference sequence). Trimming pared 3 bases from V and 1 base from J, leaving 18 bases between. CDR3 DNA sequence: TGTGCCAGCAGCTTTAGTCTAGCAGGGGACCCCCAAGAGACCCAGTACTTC. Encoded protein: CASSFSLAGDPQETQYF.

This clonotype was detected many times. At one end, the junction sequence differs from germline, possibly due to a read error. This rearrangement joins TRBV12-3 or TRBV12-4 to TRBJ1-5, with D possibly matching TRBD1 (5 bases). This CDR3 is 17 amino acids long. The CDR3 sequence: CASSPWDLWERNQPRHF. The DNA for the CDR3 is TGTGCCAGCAGTCCTTGGGACCTATGGGAGCGCAATCAGCCCCGGCATTTT.

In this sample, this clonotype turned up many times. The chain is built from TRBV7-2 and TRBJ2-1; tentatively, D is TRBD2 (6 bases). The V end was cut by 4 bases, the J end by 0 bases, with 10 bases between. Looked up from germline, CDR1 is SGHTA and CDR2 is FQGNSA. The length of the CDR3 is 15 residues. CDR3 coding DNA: TGTGCCAGCAGCTCGACTAGATCCTCCTACAATGAGCAGTTCTTC. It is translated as CASSSTRSSYNEQFF. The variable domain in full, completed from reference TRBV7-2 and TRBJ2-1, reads GAGVSQSPSNKVTEKGKDVELRCDPISGHTALYWYRQSLGQGLEFLIYFQGNSAPDKSGLPSDRFSAERTGGSVSTLTIQRTQQEDSAVYLCASSSTRSSYNEQFFGPGTRLTVL.

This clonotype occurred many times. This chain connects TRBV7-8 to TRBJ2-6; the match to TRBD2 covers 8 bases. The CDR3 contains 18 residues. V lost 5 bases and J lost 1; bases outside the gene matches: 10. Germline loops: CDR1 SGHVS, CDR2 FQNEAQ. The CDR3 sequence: CASSQPSGPPSGANVLTF. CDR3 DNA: TGTGCCAGCAGCCAACCTAGCGGGCCACCTTCTGGGGCCAACGTCCTGACTTTC. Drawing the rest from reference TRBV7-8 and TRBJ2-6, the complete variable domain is GAGVSQSPRYKVAKRGQDVALRCDPISGHVSLFWYQQALGQGPEFLTYFQNEAQLDKSGLPSDRFFAERPEGSVSTLKIQRTQQEDSAVYLCASSQPSGPPSGANVLTFGAGSRLTVL.

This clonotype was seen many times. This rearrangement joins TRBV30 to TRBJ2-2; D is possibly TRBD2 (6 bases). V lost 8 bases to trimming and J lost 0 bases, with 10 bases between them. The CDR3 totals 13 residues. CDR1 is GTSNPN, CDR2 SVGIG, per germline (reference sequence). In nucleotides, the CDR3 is TGTGCCCGGGGGTCCGCGAACACCGGGGAGCTGTTTTTT. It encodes CARGSANTGELFF.

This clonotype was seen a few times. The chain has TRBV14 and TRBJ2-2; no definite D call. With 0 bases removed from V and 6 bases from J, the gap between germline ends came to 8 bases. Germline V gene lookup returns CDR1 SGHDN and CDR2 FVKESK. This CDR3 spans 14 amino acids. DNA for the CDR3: TGTGCCAGCAGCCAAGATTTATTGGCCGGGGAGCTGTTTTTT. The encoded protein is CASSQDLLAGELFF. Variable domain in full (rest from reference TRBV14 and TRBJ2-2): EAGVTQFPSHSVIEKGQTVTLRCDPISGHDNLYWYRRVMGKEIKFLLHFVKESKQDESGMPNNRFLAERTGGTYSTLKVQPAELEDSGVYFCASSQDLLAGELFFGEGSRLTVL.

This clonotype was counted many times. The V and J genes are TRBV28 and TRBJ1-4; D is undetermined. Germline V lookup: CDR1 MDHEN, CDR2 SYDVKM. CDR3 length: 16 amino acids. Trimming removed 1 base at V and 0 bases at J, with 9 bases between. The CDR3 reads CASSLYGTATNEKLFF. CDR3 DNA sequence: TGTGCCAGCAGTTTATACGGTACCGCAACTAATGAAAAACTGTTTTTT.

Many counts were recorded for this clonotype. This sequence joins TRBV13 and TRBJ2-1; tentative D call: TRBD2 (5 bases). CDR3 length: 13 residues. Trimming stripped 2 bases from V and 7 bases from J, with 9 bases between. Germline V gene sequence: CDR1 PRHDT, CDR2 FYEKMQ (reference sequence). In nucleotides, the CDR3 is TGTGCCAGCAGCTTACTACTAGTGAATGAGCAGTTCTTC. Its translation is CASSLLLVNEQFF. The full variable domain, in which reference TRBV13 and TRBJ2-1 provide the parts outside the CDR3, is AAGVIQSPRHLIKEKRETATLKCYPIPRHDTVYWYQQGPGQDPQFLISFYEKMQSDKGSIPDRFSAQQFSDYHSELNMSSLELGDSALYFCASSLLLVNEQFFGPGTRLTVL.

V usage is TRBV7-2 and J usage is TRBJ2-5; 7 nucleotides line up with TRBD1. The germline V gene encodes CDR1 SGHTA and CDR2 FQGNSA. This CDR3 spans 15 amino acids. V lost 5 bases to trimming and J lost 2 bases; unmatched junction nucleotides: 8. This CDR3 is CASSQDRARQETQYF. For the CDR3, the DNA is TGTGCCAGCAGCCAAGACAGGGCCCGACAAGAGACCCAGTACTTC.

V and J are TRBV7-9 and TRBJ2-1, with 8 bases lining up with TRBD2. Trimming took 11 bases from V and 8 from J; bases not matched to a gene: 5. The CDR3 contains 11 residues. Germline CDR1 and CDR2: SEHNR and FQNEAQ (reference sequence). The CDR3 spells CASSGGYEQFF. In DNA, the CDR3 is TGTGCCTCCTCGGGGGGGTATGAGCAGTTCTTC.

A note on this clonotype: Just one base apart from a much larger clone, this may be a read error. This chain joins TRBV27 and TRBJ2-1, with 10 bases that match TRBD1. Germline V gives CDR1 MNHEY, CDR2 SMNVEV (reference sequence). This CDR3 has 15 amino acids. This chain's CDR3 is CTSSLRDRGTNEQFF. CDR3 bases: TGTACCAGCAGTCTCCGGGACAGGGGAACCAATGAGCAGTTCTTC.

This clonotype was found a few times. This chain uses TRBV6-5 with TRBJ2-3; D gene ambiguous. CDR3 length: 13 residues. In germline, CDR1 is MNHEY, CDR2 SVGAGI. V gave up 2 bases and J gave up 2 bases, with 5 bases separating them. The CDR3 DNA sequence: TGTGCCAGCAGTTACGTGCACACAGATACGCAGTATTTT. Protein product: CASSYVHTDTQYF.

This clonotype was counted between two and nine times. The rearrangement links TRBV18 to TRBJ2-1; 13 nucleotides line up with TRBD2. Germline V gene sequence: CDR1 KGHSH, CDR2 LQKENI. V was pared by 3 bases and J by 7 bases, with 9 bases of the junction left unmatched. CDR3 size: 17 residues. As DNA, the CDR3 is TGTGCCAGCTCACCGTTCGGACTAGCGGGAGTGATGAATGAGCAGTTCTTC. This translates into CASSPFGLAGVMNEQFF.

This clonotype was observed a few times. CDR3 bases: TGTGCCAGCAGTTCAACTCTGGGGGGGATTAGGAACAATCAGCCCCAGCATTTT. It is translated as CASSSTLGGIRNNQPQHF. The chain joins TRBV28 to TRBJ1-5; perhaps TRBD1 as D (5 bases). V lost 4 bases and J lost 3, with 22 bases in between. CDR1 MDHEN and CDR2 SYDVKM come from the germline V gene. CDR3 length: 18 residues.

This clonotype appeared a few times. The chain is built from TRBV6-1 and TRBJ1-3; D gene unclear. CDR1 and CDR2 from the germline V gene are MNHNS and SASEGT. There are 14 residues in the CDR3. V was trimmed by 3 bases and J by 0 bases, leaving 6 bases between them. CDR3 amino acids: CASSDPFSGNTIYF. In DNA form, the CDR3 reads TGTGCCAGCAGTGATCCCTTCTCTGGAAACACCATATATTTT.

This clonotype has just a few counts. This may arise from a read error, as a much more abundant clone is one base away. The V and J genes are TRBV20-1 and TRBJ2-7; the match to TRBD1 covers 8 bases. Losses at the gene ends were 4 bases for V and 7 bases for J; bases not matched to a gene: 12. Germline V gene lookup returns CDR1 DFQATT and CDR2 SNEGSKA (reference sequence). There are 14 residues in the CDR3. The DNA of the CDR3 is TGCAGTGCTACCCCAGGGGGCGGAAGGAATGAGCAGTACTTC. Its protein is CSATPGGGRNEQYF.

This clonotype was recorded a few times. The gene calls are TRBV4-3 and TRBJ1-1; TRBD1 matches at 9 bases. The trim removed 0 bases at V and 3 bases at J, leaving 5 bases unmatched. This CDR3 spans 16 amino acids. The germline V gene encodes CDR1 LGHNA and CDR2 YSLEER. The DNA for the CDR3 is TGCGCCAGCAGCCAAGATGGGGACAGGGCCGACACTGAAGCTTTCTTT. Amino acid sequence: CASSQDGDRADTEAFF.

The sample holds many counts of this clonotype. CDR3 in DNA: TGCAGCGTTGAAGGACAAAGCTCCTACAATGAGCAGTTCTTC. This encodes CSVEGQSSYNEQFF. This chain uses TRBV29-1 with TRBJ2-1, with unresolved D. The CDR3 has 14 residues. Germline lookup yields CDR1 SQVTM and CDR2 ANQGSEA. The ends were cut back, 1 base at V and 0 bases at J, with 7 bases in the middle.

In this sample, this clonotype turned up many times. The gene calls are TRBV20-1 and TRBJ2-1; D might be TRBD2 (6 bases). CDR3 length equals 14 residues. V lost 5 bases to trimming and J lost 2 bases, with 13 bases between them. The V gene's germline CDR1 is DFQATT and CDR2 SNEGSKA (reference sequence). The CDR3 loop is CSAPRRTTYNEQFF. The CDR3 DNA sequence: TGCAGTGCTCCCCGAAGGACTACCTACAATGAGCAGTTCTTC.

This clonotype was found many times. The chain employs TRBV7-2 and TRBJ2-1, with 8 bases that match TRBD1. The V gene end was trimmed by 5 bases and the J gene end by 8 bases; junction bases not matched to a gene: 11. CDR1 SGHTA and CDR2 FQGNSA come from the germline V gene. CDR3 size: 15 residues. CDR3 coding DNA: TGTGCCAGCAGCAGATCCGGGACAGGTGTCGATGAGCAGTTCTTC. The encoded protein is CASSRSGTGVDEQFF.